These 27 T cell receptor beta chains originate from one sample sequenced in a study of blood T cells in healthy people across ages. A second about 6 to 12 cycle PCR used barcoded and J-beta primers. TCRdb itself ran the 5' RACE reads through MiXCR, one entry per CDR3 protein. The sample lists around 1.5 million distinct CDR3 sequences; approximately 60% were seen once. Sequences were obtained from blood. The receptors derive from a man younger than 35 in good health.

The genes are TRBV7-2 and TRBJ2-7; D is possibly TRBD1 (6 bases). Germline V gene data show CDR1 as SGHTA and CDR2 as FQGNSA. V lost 0 bases, J lost 4 bases, and 13 bases lay in between. The CDR3 spans 15 residues. The CDR3 DNA reads as TGTGCCAGCAGCTTAGCGAGGGACAACAATTACGAGCAGTACTTC. Encoded protein: CASSLARDNNYEQYF.

This clonotype was counted a few times. This chain connects TRBV20-1 to TRBJ2-7, with D perhaps matching TRBD1 or TRBD2 (7 bases each). CDR1 DFQATT and CDR2 SNEGSKA come from the germline V gene (reference sequence). This CDR3 is 13 amino acids long. With 7 bases removed from V and 3 bases from J, the gap between germline ends came to 16 bases. The CDR3: CSVGGDSDYEQYF. In DNA, the CDR3 is TGCAGTGTTGGGGGGGACAGTGACTACGAGCAGTACTTC.

The chain links TRBV12-3 or TRBV12-4 to TRBJ1-4; D perhaps matches TRBD1 (5 bases). With 8 bases removed from V and 8 bases from J, the gap between germline ends came to 15 bases. This CDR3 is built from 13 residues. The CDR3 reads CASGRGHREKLFF. In DNA, the CDR3 is TGTGCCAGCGGCCGCGGACACCGGGAAAAACTGTTTTTT.

This clonotype came up a few times. V usage is TRBV6-2 or TRBV6-3 and J usage is TRBJ1-4; 11 bases match TRBD1. V shed 2 bases and J 8 bases; nucleotides not matched to a gene: 10. CDR3 size: 17 residues. Germline V CDR1 and CDR2: MNHEY, SVGEGT. The CDR3 loop is CASSYRGPGQGAEKLFF. In nucleotides, the CDR3 is TGTGCCAGCAGTTACCGCGGGCCCGGACAGGGGGCGGAAAAACTGTTTTTT.

This clonotype showed up just a few times. The chain is built from TRBV5-1 and TRBJ2-1, with no clear D. Trimming stripped 4 bases from V and 3 bases from J, with 5 bases between. Germline-derived CDR1 and CDR2 are SGHRS and YFSETQ. The CDR3 covers 12 residues. The CDR3 sequence is CASSGDYNEQFF. CDR3 nucleotides: TGCGCCAGCAGCGGGGACTACAATGAGCAGTTCTTC.

The V and J genes are TRBV24-1 and TRBJ2-1; D call uncertain. The CDR3 length is 16 residues. Germline V gene data show CDR1 as KGHDR and CDR2 as SFDVKD. V lost 2 bases and J lost 5, with 15 bases in between. The DNA of the CDR3 is TGTGCCACCAGTGATTCTAACAGATATAGAAACAATGAGCAGTTCTTC. It translates to CATSDSNRYRNNEQFF.

This clonotype has only one observation. One end of the junction does not line up with germline, which may come from a read error. This chain uses TRBV6-5 with TRBJ1-4; D unclear. CDR3 size: 16 residues. The germline V gene encodes CDR1 MNHEY and CDR2 SVGAGI. Written as DNA, the CDR3 is TGTACCAGCAGTTCGATAAACAGCCTAGGGAATGAAAAACTGTTTTTT. Translation: CTSSSINSLGNEKLFF.

The V and J genes are TRBV6-5 and TRBJ2-7; 10 bases fit TRBD1. The J segment lost 4 bases and the V segment lost 8 bases, leaving 11 bases of the junction unmatched. The CDR3 consists of 15 residues. Germline values: CDR1 MNHEY, CDR2 SVGAGI. The CDR3 nucleotides are TGTGCCAGCCGGATGGGACAGGGGCCCCCTTACGAGCAGTACTTC. Protein product: CASRMGQGPPYEQYF.

In DNA form, the CDR3 reads TGCAGTGCTGAAGGCGGGACAGCTTACAATGAGCAGTACTTC. Translated: CSAEGGTAYNEQYF. The rearrangement joins TRBV20-1 to TRBJ2-5, with D perhaps matching TRBD1 (7 bases). V was clipped by 5 bases and J by 11 bases, with 24 bases between them. The CDR3 spans 14 residues. Germline CDR1 reads DFQATT; CDR2 reads SNEGSKA (reference sequence).

J is TRBJ2-1 and V is TRBV6-5; 8 nucleotides align to TRBD2. Germline V gene data show CDR1 as MNHEY and CDR2 as SVGAGI. V lost 3 bases to trimming and J lost 8 bases; unmatched junction nucleotides: 15. The CDR3 runs 17 residues. In DNA, the CDR3 is TGTGCCAGCAGTTATGTGGGGCTACCAGCGGGAGCTGATGAGCAGTTCTTC. This translates into CASSYVGLPAGADEQFF.

The chain employs TRBV5-1 and TRBJ2-1; D possibly corresponds to TRBD2 (5 bases). This CDR3 is 14 amino acids long. The V and J ends lost 7 bases and 7 bases respectively, with 18 bases between them. Per the germline V gene, CDR1 is SGHRS and CDR2 is YFSETQ. DNA for the CDR3: TGCGCCAGCCAACAAGGGCCCCGAGGGAATGAGCAGTTCTTC. Translation: CASQQGPRGNEQFF.

The genes are TRBV6-2 or TRBV6-3 and TRBJ2-3, with D possibly being TRBD1 (7 bases). The germline V gene has CDR1 MNHEY and CDR2 SVGEGT. V gave up 5 bases and J gave up 0 bases, with 15 bases separating them. The CDR3 is made up of 16 amino acids. CDR3 coding DNA: TGTGCCAGCAGTGGAGGGGACAGACTTAGCACAGATACGCAGTATTTT. Its translation is CASSGGDRLSTDTQYF.

A word on this clonotype: An end of the junction does not agree with germline; a read error may underlie this. The chain recombines TRBV20-1 with TRBJ2-5, with D possibly being TRBD2 (5 bases). With the DNA end fitting TRBJ2-7 better, the J assignment may be wrong. Per germline, CDR1 DFQATT and CDR2 SNEGSKA (reference sequence). This CDR3 region has 16 residues. CDR3 protein: CGARDISGRGPHEQYF. CDR3 nucleotides: TGCGGTGCTAGAGATATAAGCGGCCGAGGCCCCCACGAGCAGTACTTC.

The chain combines TRBV28 with TRBJ2-1; D ambiguous. The CDR3 spans 12 residues. V lost 4 bases and J lost 8, with 9 bases in between. Per the germline V gene, CDR1 is MDHEN and CDR2 is SYDVKM. The CDR3 reads CASSWTPDEQFF. Here the CDR3 DNA reads TGTGCCAGCAGTTGGACGCCGGATGAGCAGTTCTTC.

J is TRBJ2-3 and V is TRBV6-2 or TRBV6-3; TRBD2 matches 8 bases. Germline trimming cut 5 bases from V and 2 bases from J; bases unmatched to any gene: 3. The CDR3 is made up of 14 amino acids. The germline gives CDR1 MNHEY, CDR2 SVGEGT. The CDR3 coding sequence is TGTGCCAGCAGTAACGGGGGGGCCACAGATACGCAGTATTTT. Translating it yields CASSNGGATDTQYF.

CDR3 sequence (DNA): TGTGCCAGCAGCCATAGAGTGGGGCTCCAGTCGGGGACCCAGTACTTC. Translated, it gives CASSHRVGLQSGTQYF. The chain combines TRBV7-2 with TRBJ2-5; TRBD1 might be the D (5 bases). Trimming removed 5 bases from V and 7 bases from J, with 23 bases in between. This CDR3 is built from 16 residues. The germline gives CDR1 SGHTA, CDR2 FQGNSA. The entire variable domain, with the rest obtained from reference TRBV7-2 and TRBJ2-5, is as follows: GAGVSQSPSNKVTEKGKDVELRCDPISGHTALYWYRQSLGQGLEFLIYFQGNSAPDKSGLPSDRFSAERTGGSVSTLTIQRTQQEDSAVYLCASSHRVGLQSGTQYFGPGTRLLVL.

This chain uses TRBV20-1 with TRBJ1-1; a possible D gene is TRBD1 (6 bases). The germline V and J ends were trimmed by 3 bases and 3 bases, with 11 bases remaining between them. CDR1 is DFQATT, CDR2 SNEGSKA, per germline (reference sequence). This CDR3 contains 13 residues. The CDR3 DNA reads as TGCAGTGCTAGTGAACAGGGACACACTGAAGCTTTCTTT. This codes for CSASEQGHTEAFF.

The chain has TRBV20-1 and TRBJ2-7; D gene unclear. The CDR3 loop spans 11 amino acids. Trimming shortened V by 6 bases and J by 5 bases, and 11 bases separated the two germline ends. Looked up from germline, CDR1 is DFQATT and CDR2 is SNEGSKA (reference sequence). CDR3 amino acids: CSARTPNEQYF. The CDR3 DNA is TGCAGTGCAAGGACCCCAAACGAGCAGTACTTC.

This rearrangement joins TRBV20-1 to TRBJ1-2; D uncertain. The CDR3 is made up of 14 amino acids. The V and J ends lost 0 bases and 4 bases respectively, with 12 bases between them. The germline CDR1 and CDR2 sequences are DFQATT and SNEGSKA (reference sequence). CDR3 bases: TGCAGTGCTAGAGATTTGGATTCGCTCTATGGCTACACCTTC. Translation gives CSARDLDSLYGYTF.

This chain connects TRBV28 to TRBJ2-4; 12 nucleotides align to TRBD2. The J call may be mistaken, given a closer DNA end match to TRBJ2-5. There are 16 residues in the CDR3. Looked up from germline, CDR1 is MDHEN and CDR2 is SYDVKM. CDR3 sequence reads: CASSLWTSGGKETQYF. For the CDR3, the DNA is TGTGCCAGCAGTTTATGGACTAGCGGGGGAAAAGAGACCCAGTACTTC.

The chain links TRBV6-5 to TRBJ1-2; no reliable D call. Trimming shortened V by 7 bases and J by 1 base, and 7 bases separated the two germline ends. This CDR3 has 12 residues. Looked up from germline, CDR1 is MNHEY and CDR2 is SVGAGI. The CDR3 loop is CASKSLNYGYTF. In nucleotides, the CDR3 is TGTGCCAGCAAGTCTCTTAACTATGGCTACACCTTC.

The chain employs TRBV6-5 and TRBJ1-6; a weak D match, TRBD1 (5 bases). The CDR3 has 14 residues. Germline V gives CDR1 MNHEY, CDR2 SVGAGI. Trimming pared 7 bases from V and 7 bases from J, leaving 14 bases between. CDR3: CASTPGGGNSPLHF. CDR3 sequence (DNA): TGTGCCAGCACCCCCGGGGGAGGCAATTCACCCCTCCACTTT.

CDR3 in DNA: TGCGCCAGCAGCGGAAAAGGACTAGCCGGCACAGATACGCAGTATTTT. It encodes CASSGKGLAGTDTQYF. The J gene is TRBJ2-3, the V gene TRBV5-1; TRBD2 matches 8 bases. With 4 bases clipped from V and 1 base from J, the junction kept 8 bases outside the gene matches. This CDR3 is 16 amino acids long. Germline values: CDR1 SGHRS, CDR2 YFSETQ.

This clonotype turned up a few times. J is TRBJ1-1 and V is TRBV5-1, with D unresolved. Trimming took off 0 bases at V and 1 base at J, with 10 bases between the two ends. The CDR3 runs to 15 residues. The germline gives CDR1 SGHRS, CDR2 YFSETQ. In DNA form, the CDR3 reads TGCGCCAGCAGCTTGGAGATGGGCCCGAACACTGAAGCTTTCTTT. Translating gives CASSLEMGPNTEAFF.

This sequence joins TRBV20-1 and TRBJ2-1; D gene ambiguous. The CDR3 spans 14 residues. CDR1 and CDR2 (germline): DFQATT, SNEGSKA (reference sequence). The V end was cut by 5 bases, the J end by 6 bases, with 17 bases between. The CDR3, as DNA: TGCAGTGCTCCTTACTTGGGTAGCAGCAATGAGCAGTTCTTC. It codes for CSAPYLGSSNEQFF.

The chain couples TRBV25-1 to TRBJ2-7, with D perhaps TRBD2 (6 bases). The CDR3 has 15 residues. V gave up 5 bases and J gave up 2 bases, with 16 bases separating them. Per germline, CDR1 MGHDK and CDR2 SYGVNS. This CDR3 is CASSPRREVAYEQYF. CDR3 DNA: TGTGCCAGCAGTCCTAGGAGGGAAGTCGCCTACGAGCAGTACTTC.

This chain uses TRBV29-1 with TRBJ2-7; unclear D gene. This CDR3 spans 11 amino acids. Germline loops: CDR1 SQVTM, CDR2 ANQGSEA. Deletions cut 6 bases from V and 2 bases from J, with 8 bases between. The CDR3 nucleotides are TGCAGCGTCCTCGGGCCCTACGAGCAGTACTTC. This gives the protein CSVLGPYEQYF.